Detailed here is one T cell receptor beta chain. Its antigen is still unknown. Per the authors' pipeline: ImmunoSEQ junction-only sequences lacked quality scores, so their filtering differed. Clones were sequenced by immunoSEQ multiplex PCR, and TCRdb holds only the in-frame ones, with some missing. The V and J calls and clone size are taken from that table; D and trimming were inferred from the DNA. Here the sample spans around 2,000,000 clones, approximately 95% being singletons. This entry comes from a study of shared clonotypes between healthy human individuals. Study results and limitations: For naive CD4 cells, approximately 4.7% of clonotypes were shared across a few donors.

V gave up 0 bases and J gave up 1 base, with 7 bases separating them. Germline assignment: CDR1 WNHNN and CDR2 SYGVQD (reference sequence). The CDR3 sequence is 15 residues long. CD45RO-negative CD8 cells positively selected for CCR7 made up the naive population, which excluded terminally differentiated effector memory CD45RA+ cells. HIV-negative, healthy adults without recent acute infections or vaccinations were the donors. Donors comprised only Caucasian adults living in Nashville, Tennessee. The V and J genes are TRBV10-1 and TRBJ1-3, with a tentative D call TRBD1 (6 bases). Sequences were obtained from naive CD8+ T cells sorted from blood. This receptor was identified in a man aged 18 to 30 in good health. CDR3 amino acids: CASSESGGSGNTIYF. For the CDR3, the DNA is TGCGCCAGCAGTGAGTCAGGGGGGTCTGGAAACACCATATATTTT.